The clone carrying this TCR beta chain was seen at least ten times. Its antigen remains unidentified. The CDR3 regions of TCR beta were amplified from RNA transcripts. Carried out on the TCR CDR3, a first-round RT-PCR used the HTBI primer set. MiXCR was run by TCRdb on the multiplex PCR reads, yielding one entry per CDR3 protein. The repertoire holds about 380,000 distinct CDR3 sequences, with about 18% as singletons. The record originates from a study of T cells in Graves' hyperthyroidism and ophthalmopathy. The study, taken as a whole, reports: Most thyroid clonotypes that were expanded above 0.001 also turned up in blood.

Patients with ophthalmopathy all had a Clinical Activity Score of at least 3, a NOSPECS grade of at least 4 and duration under 3 months. PBMCs were sourced from roughly 9.1 ml fresh peripheral blood. V dropped 2 bases and J dropped 7; count of bases not matched to a gene: 2. The CDR3 runs 13 residues. From germline, CDR1 is LGHDT and CDR2 YNNKEL (reference sequence). This sequence was found in a man aged 18 to 29 with Graves' ophthalmopathy. Sequenced sample: blood. V and J are TRBV3-1 and TRBJ2-1; 7 nucleotides match TRBD2. As DNA, the CDR3 is TGTGCCAGCAGCCAATTCGGGAGGAATGAGCAGTTCTTC. Its translation is CASSQFGRNEQFF.